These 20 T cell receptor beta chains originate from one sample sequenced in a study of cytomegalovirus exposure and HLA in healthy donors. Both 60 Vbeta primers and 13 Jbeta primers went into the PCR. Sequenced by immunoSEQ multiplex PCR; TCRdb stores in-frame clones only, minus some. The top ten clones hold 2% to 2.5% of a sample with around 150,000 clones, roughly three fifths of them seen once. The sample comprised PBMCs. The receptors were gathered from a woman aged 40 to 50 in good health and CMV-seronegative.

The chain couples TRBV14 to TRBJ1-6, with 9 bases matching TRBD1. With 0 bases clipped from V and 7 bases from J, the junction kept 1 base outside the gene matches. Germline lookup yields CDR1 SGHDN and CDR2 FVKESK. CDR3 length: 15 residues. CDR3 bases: TGTGCCAGCAGCCAAGAGGGGACAGGGAATTCACCCCTCCACTTT. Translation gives CASSQEGTGNSPLHF. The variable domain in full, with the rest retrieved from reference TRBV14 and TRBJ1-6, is EAGVTQFPSHSVIEKGQTVTLRCDPISGHDNLYWYRRVMGKEIKFLLHFVKESKQDESGMPNNRFLAERTGGTYSTLKVQPAELEDSGVYFCASSQEGTGNSPLHFGNGTRLTVT.

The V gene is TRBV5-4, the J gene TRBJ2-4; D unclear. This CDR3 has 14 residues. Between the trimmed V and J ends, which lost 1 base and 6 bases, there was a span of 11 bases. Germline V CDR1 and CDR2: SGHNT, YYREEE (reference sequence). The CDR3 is CASSLLGGRNIQYF. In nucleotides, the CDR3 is TGTGCCAGCAGCTTGCTAGGTGGCAGAAACATTCAGTACTTC.

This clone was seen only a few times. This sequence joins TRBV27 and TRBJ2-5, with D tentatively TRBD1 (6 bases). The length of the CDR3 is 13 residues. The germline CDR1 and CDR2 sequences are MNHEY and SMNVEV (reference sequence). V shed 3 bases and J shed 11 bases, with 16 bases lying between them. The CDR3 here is CASSFGTHWEQYF. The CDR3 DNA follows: TGTGCCAGCAGTTTCGGGACACATTGGGAGCAGTACTTC.

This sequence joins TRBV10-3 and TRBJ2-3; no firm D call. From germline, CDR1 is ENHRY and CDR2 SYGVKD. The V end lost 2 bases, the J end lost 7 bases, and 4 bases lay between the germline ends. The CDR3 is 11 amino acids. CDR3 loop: CAISETNTQYF. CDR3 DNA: TGTGCCATCAGTGAGACTAATACGCAGTATTTT.

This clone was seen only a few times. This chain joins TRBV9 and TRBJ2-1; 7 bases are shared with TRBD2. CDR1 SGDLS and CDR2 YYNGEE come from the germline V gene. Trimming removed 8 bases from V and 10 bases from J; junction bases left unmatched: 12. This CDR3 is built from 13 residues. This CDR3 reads CASSRDYFGEQFF. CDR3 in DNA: TGTGCCAGTTCCCGGGACTATTTCGGCGAGCAGTTCTTC.

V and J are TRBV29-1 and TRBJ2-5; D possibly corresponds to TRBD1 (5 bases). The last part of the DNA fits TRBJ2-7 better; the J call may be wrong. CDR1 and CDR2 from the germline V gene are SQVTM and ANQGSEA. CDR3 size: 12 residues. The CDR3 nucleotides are TGCAGCGCCACCAGGGCCGGACACGAGCAGTACTTC. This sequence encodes CSATRAGHEQYF.

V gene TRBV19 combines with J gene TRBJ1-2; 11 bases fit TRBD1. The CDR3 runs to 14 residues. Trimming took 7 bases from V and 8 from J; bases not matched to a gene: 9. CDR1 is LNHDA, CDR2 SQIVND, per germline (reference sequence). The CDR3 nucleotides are TGTGCCAGTACCCTGGACAGGGGGCGTGGAGGCTACACCTTC. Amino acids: CASTLDRGRGGYTF.

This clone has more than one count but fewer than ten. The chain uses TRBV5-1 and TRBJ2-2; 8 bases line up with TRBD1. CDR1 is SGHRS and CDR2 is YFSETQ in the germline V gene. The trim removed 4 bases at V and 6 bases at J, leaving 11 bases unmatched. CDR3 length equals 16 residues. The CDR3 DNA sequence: TGCGCCAGCAGCATGGGACAGGCCGTAGGGTCCGGGGAGCTGTTTTTT. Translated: CASSMGQAVGSGELFF.

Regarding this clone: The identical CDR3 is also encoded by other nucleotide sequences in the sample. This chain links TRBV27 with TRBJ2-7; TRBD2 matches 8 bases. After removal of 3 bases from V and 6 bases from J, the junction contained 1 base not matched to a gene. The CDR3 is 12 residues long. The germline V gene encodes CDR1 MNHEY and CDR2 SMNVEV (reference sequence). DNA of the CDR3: TGTGCCAGCAGTTTTGCGGGAGGCGAGCAGTACTTC. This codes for CASSFAGGEQYF.

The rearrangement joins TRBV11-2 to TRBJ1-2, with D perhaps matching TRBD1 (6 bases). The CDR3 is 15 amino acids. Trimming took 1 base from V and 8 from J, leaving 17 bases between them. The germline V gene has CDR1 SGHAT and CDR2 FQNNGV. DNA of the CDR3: TGTGCCAGCAGCTTAGGCGGGGGCAGGGGAGGGGGCTACACCTTC. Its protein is CASSLGGGRGGGYTF. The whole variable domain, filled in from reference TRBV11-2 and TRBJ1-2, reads EAGVAQSPRYKIIEKRQSVAFWCNPISGHATLYWYQQILGQGPKLLIQFQNNGVVDDSQLPKDRFSAERLKGVDSTLKIQPAKLEDSAVYLCASSLGGGRGGGYTFGSGTRLTVV.

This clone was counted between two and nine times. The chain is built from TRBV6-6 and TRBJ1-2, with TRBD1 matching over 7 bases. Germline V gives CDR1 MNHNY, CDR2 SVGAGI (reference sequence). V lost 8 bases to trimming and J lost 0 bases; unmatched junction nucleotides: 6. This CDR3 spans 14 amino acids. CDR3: CASVQQGTNYGYTF. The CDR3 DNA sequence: TGTGCCAGCGTCCAACAGGGGACTAACTATGGCTACACCTTC.

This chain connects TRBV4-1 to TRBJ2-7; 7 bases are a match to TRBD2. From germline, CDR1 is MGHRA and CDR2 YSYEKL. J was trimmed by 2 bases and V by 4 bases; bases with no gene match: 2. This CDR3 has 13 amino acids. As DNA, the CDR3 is TGCGCCAGCAGCCGAGGACTAGCCTACGAGCAGTACTTC. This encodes CASSRGLAYEQYF.

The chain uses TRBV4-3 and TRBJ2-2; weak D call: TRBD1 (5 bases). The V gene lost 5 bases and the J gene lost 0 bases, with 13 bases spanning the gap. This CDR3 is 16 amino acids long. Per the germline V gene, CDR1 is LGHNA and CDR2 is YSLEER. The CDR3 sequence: CASSGQGAPNTGELFF. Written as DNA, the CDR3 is TGCGCCAGCAGCGGGCAGGGCGCCCCGAACACCGGGGAGCTGTTTTTT.

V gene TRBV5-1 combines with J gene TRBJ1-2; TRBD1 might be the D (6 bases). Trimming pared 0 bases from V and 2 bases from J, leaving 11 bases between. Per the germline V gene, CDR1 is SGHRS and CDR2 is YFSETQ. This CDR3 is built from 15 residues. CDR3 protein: CASSLEGGINYGYTF. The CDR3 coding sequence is TGCGCCAGCAGCTTGGAGGGGGGGATCAACTATGGCTACACCTTC.

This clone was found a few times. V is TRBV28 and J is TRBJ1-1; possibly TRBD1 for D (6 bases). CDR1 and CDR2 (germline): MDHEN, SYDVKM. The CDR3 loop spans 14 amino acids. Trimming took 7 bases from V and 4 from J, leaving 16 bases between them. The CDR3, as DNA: TGTGCCAGCAATCCGGACAGAGGGGGCACTGAAGCTTTCTTT. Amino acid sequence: CASNPDRGGTEAFF.

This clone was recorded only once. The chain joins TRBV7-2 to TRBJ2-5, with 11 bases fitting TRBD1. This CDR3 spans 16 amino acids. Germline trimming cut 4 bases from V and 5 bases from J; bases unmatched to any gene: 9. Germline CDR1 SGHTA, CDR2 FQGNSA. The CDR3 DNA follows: TGTGCCAGCAGCTCTGGGGGGACAGGGGGTGTGGAGACCCAGTACTTC. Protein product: CASSSGGTGGVETQYF.

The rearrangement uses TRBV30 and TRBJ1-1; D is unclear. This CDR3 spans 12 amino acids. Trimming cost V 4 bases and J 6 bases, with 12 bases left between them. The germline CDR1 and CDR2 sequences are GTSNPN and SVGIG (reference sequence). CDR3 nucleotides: TGTGCCTGGAATGCGATGAGGGCTGAAGCTTTCTTT. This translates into CAWNAMRAEAFF. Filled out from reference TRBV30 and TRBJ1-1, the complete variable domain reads SQTIHQWPATLVQPVGSPLSLECTVEGTSNPNLYWYRQAAGRGLQLLFYSVGIGQISSEVPQNLSASRPQDRQFILSSKKLLLSDSGFYLCAWNAMRAEAFFGQGTRLTVV.

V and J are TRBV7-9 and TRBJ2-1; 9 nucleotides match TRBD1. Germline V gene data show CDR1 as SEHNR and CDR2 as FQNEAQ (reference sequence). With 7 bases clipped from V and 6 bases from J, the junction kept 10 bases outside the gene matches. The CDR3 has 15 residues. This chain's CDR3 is CASTLPGQGTNEQFF. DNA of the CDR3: TGTGCCAGCACCCTACCGGGACAGGGTACCAATGAGCAGTTCTTC. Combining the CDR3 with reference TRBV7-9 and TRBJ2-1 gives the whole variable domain DTGVSQNPRHKITKRGQNVTFRCDPISEHNRLYWYRQTLGQGPEFLTYFQNEAQLEKSRLLSDRFSAERPKGSFSTLEIQRTEQGDSAMYLCASTLPGQGTNEQFFGPGTRLTVL.

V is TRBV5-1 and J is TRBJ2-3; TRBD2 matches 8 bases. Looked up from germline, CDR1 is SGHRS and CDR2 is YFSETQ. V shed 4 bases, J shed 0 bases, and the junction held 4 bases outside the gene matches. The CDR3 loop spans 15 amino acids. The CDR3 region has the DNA TGCGCCAGCAGCCCGGGACTAGGGAGCACAGATACGCAGTATTTT. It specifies CASSPGLGSTDTQYF.

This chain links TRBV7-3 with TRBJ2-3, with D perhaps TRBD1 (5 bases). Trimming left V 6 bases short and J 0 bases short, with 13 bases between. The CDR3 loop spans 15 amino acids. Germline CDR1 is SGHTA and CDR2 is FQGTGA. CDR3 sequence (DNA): TGTGCCAGCAGGGAGACAGCCTCTAGCACAGATACGCAGTATTTT. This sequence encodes CASRETASSTDTQYF.